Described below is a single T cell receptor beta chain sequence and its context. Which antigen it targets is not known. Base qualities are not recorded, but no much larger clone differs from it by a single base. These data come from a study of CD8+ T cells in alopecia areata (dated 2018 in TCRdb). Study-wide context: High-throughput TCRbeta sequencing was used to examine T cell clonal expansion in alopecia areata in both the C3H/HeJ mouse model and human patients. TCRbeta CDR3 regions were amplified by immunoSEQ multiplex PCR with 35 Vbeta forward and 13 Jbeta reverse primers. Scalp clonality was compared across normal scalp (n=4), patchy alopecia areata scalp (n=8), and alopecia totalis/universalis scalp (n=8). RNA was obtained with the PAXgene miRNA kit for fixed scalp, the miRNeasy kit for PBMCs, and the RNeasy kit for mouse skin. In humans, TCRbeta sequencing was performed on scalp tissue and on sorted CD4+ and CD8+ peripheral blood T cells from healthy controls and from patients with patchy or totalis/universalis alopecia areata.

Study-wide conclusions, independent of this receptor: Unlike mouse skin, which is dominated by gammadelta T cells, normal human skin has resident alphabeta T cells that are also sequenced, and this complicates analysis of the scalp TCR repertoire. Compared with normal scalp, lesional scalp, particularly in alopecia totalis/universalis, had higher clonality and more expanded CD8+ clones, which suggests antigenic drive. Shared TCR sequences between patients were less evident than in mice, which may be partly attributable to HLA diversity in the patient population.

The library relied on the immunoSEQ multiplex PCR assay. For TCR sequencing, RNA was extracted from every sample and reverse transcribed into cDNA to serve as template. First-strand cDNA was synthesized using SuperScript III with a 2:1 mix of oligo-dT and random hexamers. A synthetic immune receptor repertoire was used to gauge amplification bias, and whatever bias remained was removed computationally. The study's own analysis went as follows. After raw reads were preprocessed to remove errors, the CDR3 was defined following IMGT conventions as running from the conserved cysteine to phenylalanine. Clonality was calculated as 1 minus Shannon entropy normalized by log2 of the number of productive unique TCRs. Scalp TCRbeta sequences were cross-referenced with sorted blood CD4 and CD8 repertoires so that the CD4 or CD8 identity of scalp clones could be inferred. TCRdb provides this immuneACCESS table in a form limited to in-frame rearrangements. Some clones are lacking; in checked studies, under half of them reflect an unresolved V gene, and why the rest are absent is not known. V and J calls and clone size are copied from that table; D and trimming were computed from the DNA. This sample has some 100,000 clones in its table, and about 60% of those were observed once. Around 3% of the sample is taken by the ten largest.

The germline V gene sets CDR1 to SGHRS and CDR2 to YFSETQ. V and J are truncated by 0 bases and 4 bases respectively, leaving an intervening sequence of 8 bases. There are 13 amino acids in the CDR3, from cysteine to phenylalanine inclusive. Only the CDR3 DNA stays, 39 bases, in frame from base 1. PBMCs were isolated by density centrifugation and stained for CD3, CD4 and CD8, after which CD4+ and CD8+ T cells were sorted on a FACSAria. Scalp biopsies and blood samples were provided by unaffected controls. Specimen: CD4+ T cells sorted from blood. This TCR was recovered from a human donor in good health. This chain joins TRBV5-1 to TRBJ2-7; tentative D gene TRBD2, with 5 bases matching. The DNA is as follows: TGCGCCAGCAGCTTGGAGAGGGATTACGAGCAGTACTTC. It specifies CASSLERDYEQYF.